Below are 31 T cell receptor beta chains sequenced from a single sample in a study of T cells in Graves' hyperthyroidism and ophthalmopathy. TCR beta CDR3 sequences were amplified from RNA transcripts. In the first-round RT-PCR of the TCR CDR3, the HTBI primer set was used. TCRdb called the multiplex PCR reads again in MiXCR, with one record for every CDR3 protein. The top ten clones hold roughly 25% of a sample with approximately 360,000 distinct CDR3 sequences, approximately 14% of them seen once. The sample taken for sequencing was blood. These TCRs come from a woman aged 18-30 years with Graves' hyperthyroidism that later progressed to Graves' ophthalmopathy.

There are many counts of this clonotype. The rearrangement joins TRBV5-6 to TRBJ2-5; D possibly corresponds to TRBD1 (7 bases). From germline, CDR1 is SGHDT and CDR2 YYEEEE. Trimming stripped 4 bases from V and 0 bases from J, with 16 bases between. This CDR3 has 16 amino acids. The CDR3 region is CASSAGQPKYQETQYF. Here the CDR3 DNA reads TGTGCCAGCAGCGCGGGACAGCCCAAGTACCAAGAGACCCAGTACTTC.

This clonotype has a count of ten or more. The chain combines TRBV27 with TRBJ2-7; 7 bases match TRBD2. Germline V gene sequence: CDR1 MNHEY, CDR2 SMNVEV (reference sequence). With V trimmed by 3 bases and J by 6 bases, 8 bases remained unmatched. The CDR3 consists of 14 residues. DNA for the CDR3: TGTGCCAGCAGTTTCGGGGGGAGTGTCGGCGAGCAGTACTTC. Amino acids: CASSFGGSVGEQYF.

In this sample, this clonotype turned up a few times. V is TRBV28 and J is TRBJ2-1, with D possibly matching TRBD1 (5 bases). The CDR3 sequence is 14 residues long. The V end was cut by 3 bases, the J end by 3 bases, with 9 bases between. Per germline, CDR1 MDHEN and CDR2 SYDVKM. CDR3: CASSLTELYNEQFF. The CDR3 coding sequence is TGTGCCAGCAGTTTGACAGAACTCTACAATGAGCAGTTCTTC.

This clonotype was found many times. CDR3 coding DNA: TGTGCCAGCTCACCCCGACGGGGGGACACTGAAGCTTTCTTT. Residues: CASSPRRGDTEAFF. This rearrangement joins TRBV18 to TRBJ1-1; tentative D call: TRBD1 (5 bases). Looked up from germline, CDR1 is KGHSH and CDR2 is LQKENI. V was cut by 3 bases and J by 3 bases, with 11 bases left in between. The CDR3 contains 14 residues.

This clonotype was observed a few times. The V and J genes are TRBV7-9 and TRBJ2-1; D is unresolved. This CDR3 is 14 amino acids long. Germline V gene data show CDR1 as SEHNR and CDR2 as FQNEAQ (reference sequence). The ends were cut back, 0 bases at V and 2 bases at J, with 5 bases in the middle. DNA for the CDR3: TGTGCCAGCAGCTTAGCTTCAACCTACAATGAGCAGTTCTTC. Its protein product is CASSLASTYNEQFF.

V and J are TRBV18 and TRBJ1-5, with TRBD1 matching over 8 bases. Germline CDR1 KGHSH, CDR2 LQKENI. The CDR3 sequence is 16 residues long. V lost 4 bases to trimming and J lost 3 bases; unmatched junction nucleotides: 8. In nucleotides, the CDR3 is TGTGCCAGCTCACTTTCAGGGGGCTACTCCAATCAGCCCCAGCATTTT. It codes for CASSLSGGYSNQPQHF.

The gene calls are TRBV2 and TRBJ2-3; D may be TRBD1 or TRBD2 (5 bases each). CDR1 and CDR2 from the germline V gene are SNHLY and FYNNEI. This CDR3 spans 16 amino acids. V lost 2 bases and J 1 base, leaving 13 bases between the germline ends. The CDR3 region is CASSEFGDGRTDTQYF. CDR3 in DNA: TGTGCCAGCAGTGAATTCGGGGACGGGCGCACAGATACGCAGTATTTT.

This chain joins TRBV28 and TRBJ1-1, with unresolved D. The germline gives CDR1 MDHEN, CDR2 SYDVKM. V gave up 5 bases and J gave up 7 bases, with 14 bases separating them. The CDR3 has 13 amino acids. CDR3 sequence (DNA): TGTGCCAGCAGTGAAGCTTGGGCAGGTGAAGCTTTCTTT. As protein: CASSEAWAGEAFF.

This clonotype was recorded many times. The J gene is TRBJ2-5, the V gene TRBV28; D is perhaps TRBD2 (6 bases). V was cut by 3 bases and J by 4 bases, with 15 bases left in between. The CDR3 contains 15 residues. The V gene's germline CDR1 is MDHEN and CDR2 SYDVKM. The CDR3 region has the DNA TGTGCCAGCAGTTTGTATAGGTCCGGGGGAGAGACCCAGTACTTC. It specifies CASSLYRSGGETQYF.

This clonotype showed up many times. The chain has TRBV2 and TRBJ2-7, with 8 bases fitting TRBD1. This CDR3 has 13 residues. Germline CDR1 is SNHLY and CDR2 is FYNNEI. With 6 bases clipped from V and 3 bases from J, the junction kept 4 bases outside the gene matches. CDR3 coding DNA: TGTGCCAGCAGGGGGACAGGTTTCTACGAGCAGTACTTC. Its protein is CASRGTGFYEQYF.

This clonotype was picked up many times. CDR3 coding DNA: TGCAGTGCTGACTACAATGAGCAGTTCTTC. It codes for CSADYNEQFF. The chain has TRBV20-1 and TRBJ2-1; D is uncertain. V was trimmed by 5 bases and J by 3 bases, leaving 2 bases between them. Germline values: CDR1 DFQATT, CDR2 SNEGSKA (reference sequence). The CDR3 length is 10 residues.

This clonotype was seen repeatedly, ten times or more. The DNA for the CDR3 is TGTGCCAGCAGTTACCCGTTAGGGGAGACCCAGTACTTC. Translating gives CASSYPLGETQYF. V is TRBV6-2 or TRBV6-3 and J is TRBJ2-5; D unclear. The CDR3 covers 13 residues. Trimming stripped 2 bases from V and 5 bases from J, with 9 bases between. From germline, CDR1 is MNHEY and CDR2 SVGEGT.

Many counts were recorded for this clonotype. The chain uses TRBV4-3 and TRBJ2-7; no firm D call. The V end lost 4 bases, the J end lost 3 bases, and 10 bases lay between the germline ends. Germline loops: CDR1 LGHNA, CDR2 YSLEER. This CDR3 contains 13 residues. DNA of the CDR3: TGCGCCAGCAGCCCCGGCAAGGGCTACGAGCAGTACTTC. Protein product: CASSPGKGYEQYF.

V and J are TRBV5-6 and TRBJ1-1, with 8 bases aligning to TRBD1. There are 16 residues in the CDR3. Trimming took 4 bases from V and 0 from J; bases not matched to a gene: 8. Germline CDR1 and CDR2: SGHDT and YYEEEE. CDR3 DNA sequence: TGTGCCAGCAGCGACCGGACAGGGCCCTTGAACACTGAAGCTTTCTTT. Translating it yields CASSDRTGPLNTEAFF.

This clonotype was found many times. The chain carries TRBV11-3 and TRBJ1-2, with D possibly being TRBD1 (6 bases). V lost 4 bases and J lost 1, with 7 bases in between. The CDR3 has 13 residues. Germline CDR1 reads SGHNT; CDR2 reads YENEEA. CDR3 region: CASSSGHNYGYTF. CDR3 DNA sequence: TGTGCCAGCAGCTCGGGACATAACTATGGCTACACCTTC.

The rearrangement joins TRBV14 to TRBJ2-3; D may be TRBD1 (6 bases). This CDR3 has 16 residues. V was clipped by 0 bases and J by 2 bases, with 12 bases between them. The germline CDR1 and CDR2 sequences are SGHDN and FVKESK. The CDR3 DNA sequence: TGTGCCAGCAGCCAAGAGGTCGGGACACTCACAGATACGCAGTATTTT. It is translated as CASSQEVGTLTDTQYF.

This clonotype came up many times. The chain is built from TRBV18 and TRBJ2-2; 10 nucleotides agree with TRBD2. J was trimmed by 5 bases and V by 3 bases; bases with no gene match: 15. The CDR3 has 19 amino acids. Per germline, CDR1 KGHSH and CDR2 LQKENI. CDR3 bases: TGTGCCAGCTCACCGAAGGGACATTCACCAGCGGGAGGGACCGGGGAGCTGTTTTTT. As protein: CASSPKGHSPAGGTGELFF.

At least ten counts were recorded for this clonotype. This chain uses TRBV5-1 with TRBJ2-3; TRBD1 might be the D (5 bases). The CDR3 loop spans 16 amino acids. Per the germline V gene, CDR1 is SGHRS and CDR2 is YFSETQ. The V end was cut by 0 bases, the J end by 0 bases, with 11 bases between. CDR3 sequence (DNA): TGCGCCAGCAGCTTGGCCACGGACACGAGCACAGATACGCAGTATTTT. It encodes CASSLATDTSTDTQYF. Full variable domain (missing parts from reference TRBV5-1 and TRBJ2-3): KAGVTQTPRYLIKTRGQQVTLSCSPISGHRSVSWYQQTPGQGLQFLFEYFSETQRNKGNFPGRFSGRQFSNSRSEMNVSTLELGDSALYLCASSLATDTSTDTQYFGPGTRLTVL.

V gene TRBV7-2 combines with J gene TRBJ2-7; 12 bases align to TRBD1. This CDR3 region has 17 residues. Germline V gene lookup returns CDR1 SGHTA and CDR2 FQGNSA. V shed 3 bases and J 6 bases; nucleotides not matched to a gene: 12. CDR3 protein: CASSLVSGTGGRGEQYF. CDR3 sequence (DNA): TGTGCCAGCAGCTTGGTCTCCGGGACAGGGGGCCGGGGCGAGCAGTACTTC.

The chain uses TRBV7-9 and TRBJ2-2; D remains unclear. The V end lost 0 bases, the J end lost 3 bases, and 8 bases lay between the germline ends. The length of the CDR3 is 15 residues. Per germline, CDR1 SEHNR and CDR2 FQNEAQ (reference sequence). CDR3 coding DNA: TGTGCCAGCAGCTTAGCGCCCGGCTACACCGGGGAGCTGTTTTTT. Amino acids: CASSLAPGYTGELFF.

This clonotype has ten or more counts. This chain uses TRBV24-1 with TRBJ1-6; maybe TRBD1 (5 bases). From germline, CDR1 is KGHDR and CDR2 SFDVKD. This CDR3 has 16 residues. V was clipped by 4 bases and J by 3 bases, with 12 bases between them. The CDR3 sequence is CATSDPRGGYNSPLHF. CDR3 coding DNA: TGTGCCACCAGTGACCCTCGGGGCGGCTATAATTCACCCCTCCACTTT.

This clonotype occurred once. The chain couples TRBV19 to TRBJ1-5; no definite D call. V shed 4 bases and J shed 2 bases, with 18 bases lying between them. The CDR3 runs to 17 residues. Per germline, CDR1 LNHDA and CDR2 SQIVND (reference sequence). The CDR3 nucleotides read TGTGCCAGTAGTACCCTATCGCGGGGATCAGGCAATCAGCCCCAGCATTTT. Protein: CASSTLSRGSGNQPQHF.

This clonotype was recorded at least ten times. The gene calls are TRBV7-2 and TRBJ1-3, with a weak D call TRBD1 (5 bases). The V and J ends lost 1 base and 0 bases respectively, with 13 bases between them. CDR1 SGHTA and CDR2 FQGNSA come from the germline V gene. The CDR3 extends over 17 amino acids. The CDR3 reads CASSLGPGRSSGNTIYF. CDR3 bases: TGTGCCAGCAGCTTAGGTCCGGGACGTAGCTCTGGAAACACCATATATTTT.

The chain joins TRBV6-1 to TRBJ2-1; tentative D call: TRBD2 (5 bases). CDR1 and CDR2 (germline): MNHNS, SASEGT. Trimming stripped 7 bases from V and 6 bases from J, with 13 bases between. The length of the CDR3 is 13 residues. CDR3 sequence: CASKRVKGNEQFF. In nucleotides, the CDR3 is TGTGCCAGCAAGAGGGTTAAAGGCAATGAGCAGTTCTTC.

This clonotype has ten or more counts. J is TRBJ2-6 and V is TRBV28, with no clear D. The CDR3 consists of 16 residues. The V end lost 2 bases, the J end lost 2 bases, and 10 bases lay between the germline ends. Germline V lookup: CDR1 MDHEN, CDR2 SYDVKM. Here the CDR3 reads CASSLLETAGANVLTF. CDR3 sequence (DNA): TGTGCCAGCAGTTTACTAGAAACTGCTGGGGCCAACGTCCTGACTTTC.

The chain joins TRBV20-1 to TRBJ2-5; tentative D call: TRBD2 (5 bases). This CDR3 contains 12 residues. The V gene's germline CDR1 is DFQATT and CDR2 SNEGSKA (reference sequence). The ends were cut back, 7 bases at V and 2 bases at J, with 11 bases in the middle. This CDR3 is CSVLGNQETQYF. The CDR3 coding sequence is TGCAGTGTTCTCGGGAATCAAGAGACCCAGTACTTC.

In its sample, this clonotype was seen a few times. This chain links TRBV2 with TRBJ2-1, with TRBD2 matching over 12 bases. V lost 4 bases, J lost 2 bases, and 6 bases stayed unmatched. The germline V gene has CDR1 SNHLY and CDR2 FYNNEI. The CDR3 contains 17 residues. CDR3 protein: CASSVGLAGSTYNEQFF. In DNA form, the CDR3 reads TGTGCCAGCAGTGTTGGACTAGCGGGATCCACCTACAATGAGCAGTTCTTC.

The chain joins TRBV12-5 to TRBJ2-3; D is unclear. This CDR3 is built from 13 residues. V lost 1 base and J 0 bases, leaving 2 bases between the germline ends. CDR1 and CDR2 (germline): LGHNT, FRNRAP. The CDR3 here is CASGLDSTDTQYF. CDR3 DNA sequence: TGTGCTAGTGGTTTGGACAGCACAGATACGCAGTATTTT. The variable domain in full, with the rest retrieved from reference TRBV12-5 and TRBJ2-3, is DARVTQTPRHKVTEMGQEVTMRCQPILGHNTVFWYRQTMMQGLELLAYFRNRAPLDDSGMPKDRFSAEMPDATLATLKIQPSEPRDSAVYFCASGLDSTDTQYFGPGTRLTVL.

The V call is TRBV15, the J call TRBJ2-3, with D unclear. The CDR3 is 14 residues long. Germline CDR1 LNHNV, CDR2 YYDKDF (reference sequence). Between the trimmed V and J ends, which lost 2 bases and 1 base, there was a span of 7 bases. CDR3 sequence (DNA): TGTGCCACCAGCAGAATTTCAGGCACAGATACGCAGTATTTT. This translates into CATSRISGTDTQYF.

This clonotype was observed a handful of times. The chain employs TRBV7-9 and TRBJ1-6; D unresolved. This CDR3 contains 15 residues. The germline V and J ends were trimmed by 2 bases and 8 bases, with 13 bases remaining between them. Germline V gene data show CDR1 as SEHNR and CDR2 as FQNEAQ (reference sequence). The CDR3 region has the DNA TGTGCCAGCAGCTTATCAAGGGAGAGTTATTCACCCCTCCACTTT. This codes for CASSLSRESYSPLHF.

The chain uses TRBV15 and TRBJ1-6, with D unclear. Trimming removed 5 bases from V and 11 bases from J, with 13 bases in between. CDR1 is LNHNV and CDR2 is YYDKDF in the germline V gene (reference sequence). CDR3 length: 13 residues. As DNA, the CDR3 is TGTGCCACCAGCCTGTCGAGCTCGGCACCCCTCCACTTT. This sequence encodes CATSLSSSAPLHF.